These 2 T cell receptor beta chains were sequenced from one sample in a study of T cell repertoires in cytomegalovirus infection. One entry per CDR3 protein results from TCRdb running MiXCR on the reads. Here the sample spans 200,000 to 300,000 distinct CDR3 sequences, approximately 13% being singletons. The source material was PBMCs. All receptors come from a human donor in good health (CMV status not recorded). Some clones in this sample may be carry-over from other donors' samples.

CDR3 sequence: CSAREFGEYSPLHF. The CDR3 nucleotides read TGCAGTGCTAGAGAATTTGGAGAGTATTCACCCCTCCACTTT. V gene TRBV20-1 combines with J gene TRBJ1-6; D uncertain. Per germline, CDR1 DFQATT and CDR2 SNEGSKA (reference sequence). CDR3 size: 14 residues. Trimming cost V 0 bases and J 8 bases, with 11 bases left between them.

In nucleotides, the CDR3 is TGTGCCAGCAGCTTGGGACAGCTCAACTTTAATGAAAAACTGTTTTTT. It yields the protein CASSLGQLNFNEKLFF. The chain combines TRBV7-2 with TRBJ1-4; TRBD1 agrees at 7 bases. CDR3 size: 16 residues. CDR1 is SGHTA and CDR2 is FQGNSA in the germline V gene. V gave up 3 bases and J gave up 4 bases; unmatched junction bases: 8.